The source of this TCR beta chain is a study of beta chain features in type 1 diabetes. Whole-study results and caveats: Among patients with Type 1 diabetes, TCRB CDR3s were moderately but significantly shorter in every one of the four CD4+ subsets. The similarity of naive, central memory and Treg TCRB repertoires appeared greater among patients than among healthy donors.

Remarks on this clone: Its antigen is still unknown. Additional DNA sequences in this sample encode the identical CDR3.

Sorting of CD4+ naive, central memory, regulatory and stem cell-like memory cells was performed via CD45RO/CCR7/CD25/CD127/CD95/CD27. Investigators reverse transcribed all isolated RNA, so they sequenced expressed TCRB transcripts. The read count averaged around 3.6 million across naive, central memory and regulatory T cell samples. Assay: immunoSEQ multiplex PCR; the TCRdb copy retains only in-frame clones and omits some. The sample carries roughly 150,000 clones, 50% to 70% recorded once. Germline V gives CDR1 KGHSH, CDR2 LQKENI. This CDR3 region has 12 residues. V was shortened by 6 bases and J by 11 bases, with 16 bases between the two germline ends.

This clonotype was obtained from a man aged 30-40 years with type 1 diabetes. What was sequenced was naive CD4+ T cells from blood. The rearrangement uses TRBV18 and TRBJ1-1; D is uncertain. CDR3 coding DNA: TGTGCCAGCTCCGAGAGCGAGGCTAAGGCTTTCTTT. It specifies CASSESEAKAFF.